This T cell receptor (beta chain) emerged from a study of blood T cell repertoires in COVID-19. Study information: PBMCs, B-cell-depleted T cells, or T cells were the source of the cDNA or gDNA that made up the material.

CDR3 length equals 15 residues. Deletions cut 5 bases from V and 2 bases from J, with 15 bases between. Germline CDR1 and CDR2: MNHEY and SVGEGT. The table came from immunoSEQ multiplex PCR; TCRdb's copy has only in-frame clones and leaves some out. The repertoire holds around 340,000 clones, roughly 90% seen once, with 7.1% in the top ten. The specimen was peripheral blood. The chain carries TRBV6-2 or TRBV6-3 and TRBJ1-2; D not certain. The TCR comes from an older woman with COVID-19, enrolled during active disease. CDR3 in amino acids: CASSRPGVANYGYTF. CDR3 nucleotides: TGTGCCAGCAGTCGGCCCGGGGTGGCGAACTATGGCTACACCTTC.